The rows below give T cell receptor beta chains drawn from one sample of a study of shared clonotypes between healthy human individuals. The assay was immunoSEQ multiplex PCR, and TCRdb's table has in-frame clones only and misses some. The table records 850,000 to 1,100,000 clones, around 77% of them present only once. Material: memory CD4+ T cells from PBMCs. The receptors originated from a young man in good health. Some clones in this sample may be carry-over from other donors' samples. The CDR3 runs from the conserved cysteine through the conserved F or W. The order of the fields is clone size, D gene, J gene, V gene, CDR3 DNA, CDR3 protein. A D gene is named only where the DNA matches it firmly. Not every row has a clone size; where given, it reads once, few, many or a size class.

clone_size: NA
d_call: TRBD1
j_call: TRBJ2-3
v_call: TRBV2
cdr3_nt: TGTGCCAGGACAGGGGGCGCAGATACGCAGTATTTT
cdr3_aa: CARTGGADTQYF

clone_size: NA
d_call: TRBD2
j_call: TRBJ2-2
v_call: TRBV5-1
cdr3_nt: TGCGCCAGCAGCTTGGAACTAGCGGGTAACACCGGGGAGCTGTTTTTT
cdr3_aa: CASSLELAGNTGELFF

clone_size: few
d_call: NA
j_call: TRBJ2-5
v_call: TRBV6-1
cdr3_nt: TGTGCCAGCATTTTCATAGCGGCGGGAGAGACCCAGTACTTC
cdr3_aa: CASIFIAAGETQYF

clone_size: NA
d_call: NA
j_call: TRBJ1-2
v_call: TRBV28
cdr3_nt: TGTGCCAGCAGTTTTCCGGGACCCTATGGCTACACCTTC
cdr3_aa: CASSFPGPYGYTF

clone_size: NA
d_call: NA
j_call: TRBJ1-3
v_call: TRBV28
cdr3_nt: TGTGCCAGCAGTCCTCCCGGGAAAACAAACACCATATATTTT
cdr3_aa: CASSPPGKTNTIYF

clone_size: NA
d_call: NA
j_call: TRBJ2-3
v_call: TRBV14
cdr3_nt: TGTGCCAGCAGCCAAGATATAGCCTCCGGCACAGATACGCAGTATTTT
cdr3_aa: CASSQDIASGTDTQYF

clone_size: few
d_call: TRBD2
j_call: TRBJ2-1
v_call: TRBV5-4
cdr3_nt: TGTGCCAGCAGCCCTAGTACGAGCGGGAGGCTCTACAATGAGCAGTTCTTC
cdr3_aa: CASSPSTSGRLYNEQFF

clone_size: once
d_call: NA
j_call: TRBJ1-6
v_call: TRBV5-4
cdr3_nt: TGTGCCAGCAGCTCCGGCTCCTATAATTCACCCCTCCACTTT
cdr3_aa: CASSSGSYNSPLHF

clone_size: NA
d_call: TRBD1
j_call: TRBJ1-2
v_call: TRBV11-2
cdr3_nt: TGTGCCAGCAGCTTTGCCGGACAGGGTATTGGCTACACCTTC
cdr3_aa: CASSFAGQGIGYTF

clone_size: NA
d_call: TRBD1
j_call: TRBJ2-7
v_call: TRBV5-1
cdr3_nt: TGCGCCAGCAGGATAGACAGGGGGACCTACGAGCAGTACTTC
cdr3_aa: CASRIDRGTYEQYF

clone_size: NA
d_call: NA
j_call: TRBJ1-2
v_call: TRBV18
cdr3_nt: TGTGCCAGCTCACCGTCTGGGGATTCGAGCGGCTACACCTTC
cdr3_aa: CASSPSGDSSGYTF

clone_size: NA
d_call: NA
j_call: TRBJ2-3
v_call: TRBV5-1
cdr3_nt: TGCGCCAGCAGCTTGGCCTCGACGAGCACAGATACGCAGTATTTT
cdr3_aa: CASSLASTSTDTQYF

clone_size: NA
d_call: TRBD1
j_call: TRBJ2-7
v_call: TRBV2
cdr3_nt: TGTGCCAGCAGCCAAGGACAGGGAGGAGAGCAGTACTTC
cdr3_aa: CASSQGQGGEQYF

clone_size: NA
d_call: NA
j_call: TRBJ2-7
v_call: TRBV10-3
cdr3_nt: TGTGCCATCAGTGAGTCGTTGGACGAGCAGTACTTC
cdr3_aa: CAISESLDEQYF

clone_size: NA
d_call: NA
j_call: TRBJ2-7
v_call: TRBV6-5
cdr3_nt: TGTGCCAGCAGGCTCCGGACTGACTCAGGGTACGAGCAGTACTTC
cdr3_aa: CASRLRTDSGYEQYF

clone_size: NA
d_call: TRBD2
j_call: TRBJ2-7
v_call: TRBV5-1
cdr3_nt: TGCGCCAGCAGCTCCGGCATGCTAGCGGGAATACACGAGCAGTACTTC
cdr3_aa: CASSSGMLAGIHEQYF

clone_size: once
d_call: TRBD1
j_call: TRBJ1-1
v_call: TRBV28
cdr3_nt: TGTGCCAGCAGTTTATTTGGGACAGGGGAAGCTTTCTTT
cdr3_aa: CASSLFGTGEAFF

clone_size: NA
d_call: NA
j_call: TRBJ1-1
v_call: TRBV11-1
cdr3_nt: TGTGCCAGCAGCTTAGCCGGGGTTCACACTGAAGCTTTCTTT
cdr3_aa: CASSLAGVHTEAFF

clone_size: NA
d_call: TRBD1
j_call: TRBJ2-1
v_call: TRBV5-6
cdr3_nt: TGTGCCAGCAGCCCCACGGACAGGGGCGGGAATGAGCAGTTCTTC
cdr3_aa: CASSPTDRGGNEQFF

clone_size: NA
d_call: NA
j_call: TRBJ2-3
v_call: TRBV9
cdr3_nt: TGTGCCAGCAGCGTAGTACCCGGCACAGATACGCAGTATTTT
cdr3_aa: CASSVVPGTDTQYF

clone_size: NA
d_call: NA
j_call: TRBJ1-5
v_call: TRBV28
cdr3_nt: TGTGCCAGCAGCCTTGGCTGGGACAATCAGCCCCAGCATTTT
cdr3_aa: CASSLGWDNQPQHF

clone_size: NA
d_call: NA
j_call: TRBJ2-7
v_call: TRBV7-8
cdr3_nt: TGTGCCAGCAGCCCAACTTACACGGGTGCTGGCTACGAGCAGTACTTC
cdr3_aa: CASSPTYTGAGYEQYF

clone_size: NA
d_call: TRBD1
j_call: TRBJ1-1
v_call: TRBV5-1
cdr3_nt: TGCGCCAGCAGCTTGACAGGGGAGGGCACTGAAGCTTTCTTT
cdr3_aa: CASSLTGEGTEAFF

clone_size: NA
d_call: NA
j_call: TRBJ1-1
v_call: TRBV19
cdr3_nt: TGTGCCAGTAGTAGGCAGGGGATTGGGTTCCGGATCACTGAAGCTTTCTTT
cdr3_aa: CASSRQGIGFRITEAFF

clone_size: NA
d_call: NA
j_call: TRBJ2-7
v_call: TRBV6-6
cdr3_nt: TGTGCCAGCAGTTACACACGACAACCACTGGGCGAGCAGTACTTC
cdr3_aa: CASSYTRQPLGEQYF

clone_size: NA
d_call: TRBD2
j_call: TRBJ2-2
v_call: TRBV5-1
cdr3_nt: TGCGCCAGCAGCGGGACTAGCGGGAGAGCGGACACCGGGGAGCTGTTTTTT
cdr3_aa: CASSGTSGRADTGELFF

clone_size: NA
d_call: NA
j_call: TRBJ1-1
v_call: TRBV7-6
cdr3_nt: TGTGCCAGCAGCTTACAGGAGAACACTGAAGCTTTCTTT
cdr3_aa: CASSLQENTEAFF

clone_size: NA
d_call: TRBD1
j_call: TRBJ2-7
v_call: TRBV19
cdr3_nt: TGTGCCAGTAGACCCGGAGACAGGGGGAGGGAGTACGAGCAGTACTTC
cdr3_aa: CASRPGDRGREYEQYF